Listed below are T cell receptor beta chains from one sample, sequenced in a study of OX40 agonist ivuxolimab in advanced cancers. The protocol was immunoSEQ multiplex PCR, while the TCRdb copy is restricted to in-frame clones and leaves out a portion. The sample shows approximately 37,000 clones, over 60% of them seen only once. The material sequenced was CD4+ or CD8+ T cells sorted from blood, taken in a trial of the OX40 agonist ivuxolimab. These receptors originate from an adult with an advanced solid tumor such as melanoma, head and neck, liver or kidney cancer. Both conserved end residues are part of each CDR3. The D gene is left open where the match is weak. Expanded clones get a size class; other rows say once, few or many, or leave the size out.

>once|TRBV7-9|TRBJ2-1|-
TGTGCCAGCAACTTGGGGAGCTCCTACAATGAGCAGTTCTTC
CASNLGSSYNEQFF
>-|TRBV2|TRBJ2-5|TRBD2
TGTGCCAGCAGTGGGACTAGCGGGGAAAGGACCCAGTACTTC
CASSGTSGERTQYF
>-|TRBV6-1|TRBJ1-2|-
TGTGCCAGCCTATTCGTGGGGGCGGACTATGGCTACACCTTC
CASLFVGADYGYTF
>-|TRBV27|TRBJ2-3|TRBD1
TGTGCCAGCAGCCGTAACGACAGGGAGACAGATACGCAGTATTTT
CASSRNDRETDTQYF
>-|TRBV5-1|TRBJ1-1|-
TGCGCCAGCAGCTTGGAGGGGACTGAAGCTTTCTTT
CASSLEGTEAFF
>-|TRBV4-2|TRBJ1-6|TRBD1
TGTGCCAGCGGTACAGGGGGCCGTTCACCCCTCCACTTT
CASGTGGRSPLHF
>-|TRBV5-6|TRBJ2-5|-
TGTGCCAGCAGCACGTCGGGTTTCGAGACCCAGTACTTC
CASSTSGFETQYF
>once|TRBV5-1|TRBJ2-3|TRBD1
TGCGCCAGCAGCTTGAGGGACAGGGGTGGTGCAGATACGCAGTATTTT
CASSLRDRGGADTQYF
>once|TRBV10-3|TRBJ2-2|TRBD1
TGTGCCACAGGGACAGTGGACACCGGGGAGCTGTTTTTT
CATGTVDTGELFF
>-|TRBV9|TRBJ2-3|-
TGTGCCAGCAGCGTAGCGCAGGGCCTCACAGATACGCAGTATTTT
CASSVAQGLTDTQYF
>-|TRBV18|TRBJ1-3|-
TGTGCCAGCTCACTTAAACCGGGACACCTCTCTGGAAACACCATATATTTT
CASSLKPGHLSGNTIYF
>few|TRBV5-1|TRBJ1-5|-
TGCGCCAGCAGCTTGGAGGGATTTGGCAATCAGCCCCAGCATTTT
CASSLEGFGNQPQHF
>-|TRBV5-1|TRBJ2-5|TRBD2
TGCGCCAGCAGCGTGGGACTATCCGAGACCCAGTACTTC
CASSVGLSETQYF
>-|TRBV30|TRBJ2-3|-
TGTGCCTGGAGTGTCCAGCCGATGGGGGATACGCAGTATTTT
CAWSVQPMGDTQYF
>-|TRBV4-1|TRBJ2-3|TRBD2
TGCGCCAGCAGCCAAGTTCTTAGCGGGAAGTCCACAGATACGCAGTATTTT
CASSQVLSGKSTDTQYF
>-|TRBV5-1|TRBJ1-2|-
TGCGCCAGCAGCTTGGCCATGTCGGAGGCCCGGGGCTACACCTTC
CASSLAMSEARGYTF
>-|TRBV6-1|TRBJ1-2|-
TGTGCCCTGTTCAGAACAGTTTATGGCTACACCTTC
CALFRTVYGYTF
>-|TRBV2|TRBJ2-5|TRBD2
TGTGCCAGCAGTGAAGGATCGGGGGGATTAGGGGAGACCCAGTACTTC
CASSEGSGGLGETQYF
>-|TRBV29-1|TRBJ2-3|TRBD1
TGCAGCGTTGCCACCGGGACAGGGAGACTGACGCAGTATTTT
CSVATGTGRLTQYF
>-|TRBV5-6|TRBJ2-3|-
TGTGCCAGCAGCTCAGCAGATACGCAGTATTTT
CASSSADTQYF
>-|TRBV11-3|TRBJ2-3|-
TGTGCCAGCAGCTTGGTCGGGTATTTT
CASSLVGYF
>-|TRBV5-1|TRBJ1-1|-
TGCGCCAGCAGCTCCAGGGGCTTGAACACTGAAGCTTTCTTT
CASSSRGLNTEAFF
>few|TRBV18|TRBJ1-5|-
TGTGCCAGCTCACCACTTAGGGATCAGCCCCAGCATTTT
CASSPLRDQPQHF
>-|TRBV28|TRBJ2-3|TRBD1
TGTGCCAGCAGCCGGACAGGCCTCACAGATACGCAGTATTTT
CASSRTGLTDTQYF
>once|TRBV5-5|TRBJ1-1|-
TGTGCCAGCAGCGGCGGGTGGGGTTACACTGAAGCTTTCTTT
CASSGGWGYTEAFF
>-|TRBV5-1|TRBJ2-5|-
TGCGCCAGCCAGCCCTCCACCCAAGAGACCCAGTACTTC
CASQPSTQETQYF
>-|TRBV11-2|TRBJ1-1|-
TGTGCCAGCAGCTCCTCGACCCGGGGTAACTCTGAAGCTTTCTTT
CASSSSTRGNSEAFF
>-|TRBV28|TRBJ1-2|TRBD1
TGTGCCAGCAGTTTGGAGGGCAGGGGGCGAATTGGCTACACCTTC
CASSLEGRGRIGYTF
>-|TRBV4-1|TRBJ2-3|-
TGCGCCAGCAGCCCCCGTCTCCCAGGGACGCAGTATTTT
CASSPRLPGTQYF
>-|TRBV7-9|TRBJ2-3|TRBD2
TGTGCCAGCAGCTTAGGGCGGGCGGGGGTGAGAGATACGCAGTATTTT
CASSLGRAGVRDTQYF
>-|TRBV19|TRBJ1-4|-
TGTGCCAGTAGAATTATCGCAACTAATGAAAAACTGTTTTTT
CASRIIATNEKLFF
>-|TRBV7-2|TRBJ2-5|-
TGTGCCAGCAGCTTAAGGATTGGAGAGACCCAGTACTTC
CASSLRIGETQYF
>-|TRBV18|TRBJ2-3|-
TGTGCCAGCTCACCCAGACAGTTTGGTGATGATACGCAGTATTTT
CASSPRQFGDDTQYF
>-|TRBV2|TRBJ1-5|TRBD1
TGTGCCAGCAGAACCGGGACAGATTATCAGCCCCAGCATTTT
CASRTGTDYQPQHF
>-|TRBV27|TRBJ1-2|-
TGTGCCAGCAGCTTACAGGGTAAAAGCTATGGCTACACCTTC
CASSLQGKSYGYTF
>-|TRBV21-1|TRBJ1-6|-
TGTGCCAGCAACCGACAGGGATCTTCACCCCTCCACTTT
CASNRQGSSPLHF
>once|TRBV9|TRBJ1-6|-
TGTGCCAGCAGCCAATCCGGCTCCTATAATTCACCCCTCCACTTT
CASSQSGSYNSPLHF
>-|TRBV4-2|TRBJ1-2|TRBD1
TGTGCCAGCAGCCCTCCGGGACAGGCATTCGGGGGCTACACCTTC
CASSPPGQAFGGYTF
>-|TRBV2|TRBJ1-5|-
TGTGCCAGCAATCAGGGAGTAGAGGGTCAGCCCCAGCATTTT
CASNQGVEGQPQHF
>-|TRBV19|TRBJ2-7|-
TGTGCCAGTAGTCGATCGGGCATTACTCGCTACGAGCAGTACTTC
CASSRSGITRYEQYF
>-|TRBV29-1|TRBJ1-2|-
TGCAGCGTTCCCGGATATGGCTACACCTTC
CSVPGYGYTF
>-|TRBV5-1|TRBJ1-3|-
TGCGCCAGCAGCTTGGGCCAGGGCTTCGGAAACACCATATATTTT
CASSLGQGFGNTIYF